A single T cell receptor beta chain is shown here with its context. The data derive from a study of blood T cell repertoires in COVID-19. In the study overall: The study drew acute and convalescent COVID-19 samples from the United States, Italy and Spain.

The CDR3 is 14 residues long. Germline V gene data show CDR1 as SGHRS and CDR2 as YFSETQ. Trimming stripped 4 bases from V and 2 bases from J, with 11 bases between. Clones were sequenced by immunoSEQ multiplex PCR, and TCRdb holds only the in-frame ones, with some missing. The profile shows around 260,000 clones, more than 70% of them singletons. This clonotype originated in a woman aged 50 to 65 with acute or convalescent COVID-19. The rearrangement joins TRBV5-1 to TRBJ2-3; a possible D gene is TRBD2 (5 bases). Sequencing was done on a sample of peripheral blood. DNA of the CDR3: TGCGCCAGCAGCCCCGACGACTACACAGATACGCAGTATTTT. It specifies CASSPDDYTDTQYF.